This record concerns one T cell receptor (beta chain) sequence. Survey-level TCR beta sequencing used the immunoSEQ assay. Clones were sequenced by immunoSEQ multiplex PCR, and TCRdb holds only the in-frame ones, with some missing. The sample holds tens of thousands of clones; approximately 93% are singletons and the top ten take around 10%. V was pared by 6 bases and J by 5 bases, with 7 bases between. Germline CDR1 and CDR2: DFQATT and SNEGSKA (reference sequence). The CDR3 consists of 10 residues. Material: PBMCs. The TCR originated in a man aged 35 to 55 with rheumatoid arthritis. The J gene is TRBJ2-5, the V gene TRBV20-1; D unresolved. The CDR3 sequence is CSAGGETQYF. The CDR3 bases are TGCAGTGCCGGTGGGGAGACCCAGTACTTC.